This T cell receptor (beta chain) was sequenced for a study of T cell changes during pregnancy in multiple sclerosis. CDR1 GTSNPN and CDR2 SVGIG come from the germline V gene (reference sequence). V dropped 2 bases and J dropped 7 bases, with 18 bases sitting between them. There are 15 residues in the CDR3. Assay used: immunoSEQ multiplex PCR; TCRdb lists only in-frame clones, some missing. The sample consists of approximately 69,000 clones, about 91% of them appearing once. This TCR was sampled from a female donor in good health, enrolled as a control in a pregnancy study. The specimen was CD4+ T cells from peripheral blood mononuclear cells, collected in the third trimester of pregnancy. The J gene is TRBJ1-5, the V gene TRBV30; possible D gene TRBD1, 5 bases. Here the CDR3 DNA reads TGTGCCTGGAGTTTGGAGGGGATTCGGAACCAGCCCCAGCATTTT. Translating gives CAWSLEGIRNQPQHF.